This T cell receptor (beta chain) is from a study of blood T cell repertoires in COVID-19. Germline-derived CDR1 and CDR2 are SGHTA and FQGNSA. V was pared by 5 bases and J by 6 bases, with 14 bases between. This CDR3 has 15 residues. The repertoire was sequenced with immunoSEQ multiplex PCR; TCRdb's copy has only in-frame clones and lacks some. Here the sample spans over 200,000 clones, approximately 80% being singletons. Two negative PCRs, clearance, or symptom resolution were required of recovered Cohort 3 donors. The chain recombines TRBV7-2 with TRBJ1-6, with D uncertain. The clonotype was recovered from a man between 40 and 49 years old who had recovered from COVID-19. The sequenced sample consisted of PBMCs or T cells enriched from blood (not recorded which). In nucleotides, the CDR3 is TGTGCCAGCAGCAAACGGGGAGGATCTAATTCACCCCTCCACTTT. It is translated as CASSKRGGSNSPLHF.